Below are 6 T cell receptor beta chains sequenced from a single sample in a study of T cell changes during pregnancy in multiple sclerosis. Generated by immunoSEQ multiplex PCR, the TCRdb table keeps only in-frame clones and is missing some. The data hold approximately 110,000 clones, with just over 90% observed a single time. The sequencing here drew on peripheral blood, taken after pregnancy. These receptors were taken from a female donor with multiple sclerosis, enrolled in a pregnancy study.

V is TRBV5-1 and J is TRBJ2-1; 7 nucleotides match TRBD2. The CDR3 has 15 residues. Germline V gives CDR1 SGHRS, CDR2 YFSETQ. The ends lost 0 bases at V and 1 base at J; junction bases unmatched: 1. CDR3 sequence reads: CASSLAAGSYNEQFF. DNA of the CDR3: TGCGCCAGCAGCTTGGCAGCGGGGTCCTACAATGAGCAGTTCTTC.

The chain is built from TRBV5-4 and TRBJ2-3; 12 bases line up with TRBD2. V shed 4 bases and J 6 bases; nucleotides not matched to a gene: 6. The CDR3 consists of 15 residues. CDR1 and CDR2 (germline): SGHNT, YYREEE (reference sequence). CDR3 protein: CASSLAGGPADTQYF. In nucleotides, the CDR3 is TGTGCCAGCAGCCTAGCGGGGGGGCCCGCGGATACGCAGTATTTT.

The V and J genes are TRBV7-8 and TRBJ1-6, with D hard to call. The germline CDR1 and CDR2 sequences are SGHVS and FQNEAQ. Between the trimmed V and J ends, which lost 4 bases and 0 bases, there was a span of 7 bases. There are 15 residues in the CDR3. The CDR3 DNA sequence: TGTGCCAGCAGCTCCCGGAGCTCCTATAATTCACCCCTCCACTTT. This translates into CASSSRSSYNSPLHF. The variable domain in full, completed from reference TRBV7-8 and TRBJ1-6, reads GAGVSQSPRYKVAKRGQDVALRCDPISGHVSLFWYQQALGQGPEFLTYFQNEAQLDKSGLPSDRFFAERPEGSVSTLKIQRTQQEDSAVYLCASSSRSSYNSPLHFGNGTRLTVT.

This chain links TRBV7-9 with TRBJ2-2; no definite D call. CDR1 is SEHNR and CDR2 is FQNEAQ in the germline V gene (reference sequence). V was shortened by 5 bases and J by 8 bases, with 15 bases between the two germline ends. The length of the CDR3 is 14 residues. The CDR3 reads CASSPPRDLGELFF. DNA of the CDR3: TGTGCCAGCAGCCCTCCACGCGACTTGGGGGAGCTGTTTTTT. Supplemented by reference TRBV7-9 and TRBJ2-2, the full variable domain reads DTGVSQNPRHKITKRGQNVTFRCDPISEHNRLYWYRQTLGQGPEFLTYFQNEAQLEKSRLLSDRFSAERPKGSFSTLEIQRTEQGDSAMYLCASSPPRDLGELFFGEGSRLTVL.

The V gene is TRBV2, the J gene TRBJ1-1, with 8 bases aligning to TRBD1. Germline CDR1 and CDR2: SNHLY and FYNNEI. V trimming: 6 bases; J trimming: 5 bases; junction bases outside the gene matches: 17. CDR3 length: 17 residues. The CDR3 DNA sequence: TGTGCCAGCAGACGATACCGTGGGCAGGGGGCTAAAACTGAAGCTTTCTTT. It is translated as CASRRYRGQGAKTEAFF.

V is TRBV27 and J is TRBJ2-2, with 9 bases matching TRBD1. From germline, CDR1 is MNHEY and CDR2 SMNVEV (reference sequence). The CDR3 runs to 16 residues. The V segment lost 6 bases and the J segment 1 base; nucleotides outside the gene matches: 6. The CDR3 DNA sequence: TGTGCCAGCAGACTTTACAGGGGGCTGAACACCGGGGAGCTGTTTTTT. Amino acids: CASRLYRGLNTGELFF.